A selection of T cell receptor beta chains follows, all from one sample in a study of cytomegalovirus exposure and HLA in healthy donors. Clones were read by immunoSEQ multiplex PCR, and TCRdb kept only the in-frame ones, dropping some. The top ten clones hold over 1.5% of a sample with about 220,000 clones, about 79% of them seen once. The material sequenced was PBMCs. These receptors were taken from a male donor in good health and CMV-seronegative. Each CDR3 is given with its conserved first and last residue. A D gene is named only where the DNA matches it firmly. Rows give clone size only sometimes, using once, few, many, or a class for an expanded clone.

V gene	J gene	clone size	D gene	CDR3 protein	CDR3 DNA
TRBV2	TRBJ1-4	.	.	CASRRDFNEKLFF	TGTGCCAGCCGCCGGGACTTCAATGAAAAACTGTTTTTT
TRBV15	TRBJ1-1	.	.	CATSRGRGGPNTEAFF	TGTGCCACCAGCAGAGGGAGAGGGGGTCCGAACACTGAAGCTTTCTTT
TRBV5-1	TRBJ1-2	.	.	CASSADSYNYGYTF	TGCGCCAGCAGCGCGGACAGTTACAACTATGGCTACACCTTC
TRBV5-4	TRBJ2-7	.	.	CASSFDSSPYEQYF	TGTGCCAGCAGCTTTGACAGTTCACCCTACGAGCAGTACTTC
TRBV7-2	TRBJ2-7	few	TRBD2	CASSLSSGLAGANTYEQYF	TGTGCCAGCAGCTTAAGTTCGGGACTAGCGGGAGCGAACACCTACGAGCAGTACTTC
TRBV4-1	TRBJ1-6	few	TRBD1	CASSHDRGRSSYNSPLHF	TGCGCCAGCAGCCACGACAGGGGAAGGAGCTCCTATAATTCACCCCTCCACTTT
TRBV27	TRBJ2-4	.	TRBD2	CASSLAGGDIQYF	TGTGCCAGCAGTTTAGCGGGAGGGGACATTCAGTACTTC
TRBV7-9	TRBJ1-3	.	TRBD1	CATRDRALSGNTIYF	TGTGCCACCCGGGACAGGGCTCTCTCTGGAAACACCATATATTTT
TRBV10-3	TRBJ1-3	.	.	CAISVEGPRNTIYF	TGTGCCATCAGTGTGGAGGGGCCGAGAAACACCATATATTTT
TRBV2	TRBJ1-2	.	.	CASSEPGTNYGYTF	TGTGCCAGCAGTGAGCCGGGAACTAACTATGGCTACACCTTC
TRBV6-1	TRBJ2-7	many	TRBD1	CASSEDLQGVREQYF	TGTGCCAGCAGTGAAGATTTACAGGGGGTGCGCGAGCAGTACTTC
TRBV7-9	TRBJ1-4	.	.	CASSFGGLDEKLFF	TGTGCCAGCAGCTTCGGGGGGTTGGATGAAAAACTGTTTTTT
TRBV4-1	TRBJ1-1	.	.	CASSQEWALLNTEAFF	TGCGCCAGCAGCCAAGAATGGGCGCTATTGAACACTGAAGCTTTCTTT
TRBV7-9	TRBJ2-7	.	TRBD1	CASSAQGDSYEQYF	TGTGCCAGCAGCGCCCAGGGGGACTCCTACGAGCAGTACTTC
TRBV5-1	TRBJ2-7	few	TRBD2	CASSYSGGTYEQYF	TGCGCCAGCAGTTATAGCGGGGGGACCTACGAGCAGTACTTC
TRBV19	TRBJ2-1	.	TRBD1	CASSINRDRFSYNEQFF	TGTGCCAGTAGTATCAATAGGGACAGATTCTCCTACAATGAGCAGTTCTTC
TRBV18	TRBJ2-2	once	.	CASSPAFQGRAGELFF	TGTGCCAGCTCACCCGCGTTCCAGGGCAGGGCCGGGGAGCTGTTTTTT
TRBV14	TRBJ2-7	.	.	CASSQWNSPPSSYEQYF	TGTGCCAGCAGCCAATGGAACAGCCCTCCCAGCTCCTACGAGCAGTACTTC
TRBV27	TRBJ2-1	.	TRBD2	CASSTGLAGSNEQFF	TGTGCCAGCAGTACGGGACTAGCGGGGTCCAATGAGCAGTTCTTC
TRBV6-5	TRBJ1-4	once	.	CASSYSITAGEKLFF	TGTGCCAGCAGTTACTCGATAACAGCAGGGGAAAAACTGTTTTTT
TRBV29-1	TRBJ2-6	.	TRBD1	CSVVWTGLLSGANVLTF	TGCAGCGTAGTGTGGACAGGGCTCCTCTCTGGGGCCAACGTCCTGACTTTC
TRBV7-9	TRBJ1-2	.	TRBD1	CASSVGTGLNYGYTF	TGTGCCAGCAGCGTAGGGACAGGACTAAACTATGGCTACACCTTC
TRBV9	TRBJ2-7	.	TRBD1	CASSVGPTEGARFEQYF	TGTGCCAGCAGCGTAGGCCCGACCGAGGGGGCGCGGTTCGAGCAGTACTTC
TRBV4-2	TRBJ1-4	.	.	CASSQAAGAGLNEKLFF	TGTGCCAGCAGCCAAGCAGCGGGGGCGGGACTTAATGAAAAACTGTTTTTT
TRBV29-1	TRBJ2-3	.	.	CSVRETDTQYF	TGCAGCGTAAGAGAAACAGATACGCAGTATTTT
TRBV4-2	TRBJ2-7	.	TRBD2	CASSQVGEGLAGGQGEQYF	TGTGCCAGCAGCCAAGTGGGGGAAGGGCTAGCGGGAGGGCAGGGCGAGCAGTACTTC